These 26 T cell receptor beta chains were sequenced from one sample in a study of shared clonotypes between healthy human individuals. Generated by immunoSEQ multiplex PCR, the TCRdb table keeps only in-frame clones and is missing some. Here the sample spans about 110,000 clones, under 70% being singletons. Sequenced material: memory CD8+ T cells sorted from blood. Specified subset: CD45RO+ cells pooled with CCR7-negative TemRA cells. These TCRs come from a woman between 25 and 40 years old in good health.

This chain's CDR3 is CASSESRLLTDTQYF. The CDR3 nucleotides are TGTGCCAGCAGTGAATCCCGCTTACTCACAGATACGCAGTATTTT. The chain is built from TRBV25-1 and TRBJ2-3; D uncertain. The CDR3 extends over 15 amino acids. The V end lost 1 base, the J end lost 2 bases, and 10 bases lay between the germline ends. Germline V lookup: CDR1 MGHDK, CDR2 SYGVNS.

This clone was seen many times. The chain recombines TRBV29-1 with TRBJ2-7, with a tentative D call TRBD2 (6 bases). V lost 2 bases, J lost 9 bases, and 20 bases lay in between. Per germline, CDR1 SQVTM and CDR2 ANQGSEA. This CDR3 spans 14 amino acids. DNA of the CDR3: TGCAGCGTTGAATTTCCGGGACTCACTGTAAGGCAGTACTTC. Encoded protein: CSVEFPGLTVRQYF.

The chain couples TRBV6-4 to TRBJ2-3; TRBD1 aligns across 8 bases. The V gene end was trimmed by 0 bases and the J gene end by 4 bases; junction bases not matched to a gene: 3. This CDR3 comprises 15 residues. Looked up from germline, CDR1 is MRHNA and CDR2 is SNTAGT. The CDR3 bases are TGTGCCAGCAGTGACTCGGCAGGGGGCCCAGATACGCAGTATTTT. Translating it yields CASSDSAGGPDTQYF.

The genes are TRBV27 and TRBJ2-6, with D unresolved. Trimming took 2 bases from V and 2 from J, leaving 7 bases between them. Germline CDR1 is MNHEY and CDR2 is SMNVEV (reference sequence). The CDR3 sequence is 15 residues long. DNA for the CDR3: TGTGCCAGCAGTTTAATTTACACTGGGGCCAACGTCCTGACTTTC. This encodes CASSLIYTGANVLTF.

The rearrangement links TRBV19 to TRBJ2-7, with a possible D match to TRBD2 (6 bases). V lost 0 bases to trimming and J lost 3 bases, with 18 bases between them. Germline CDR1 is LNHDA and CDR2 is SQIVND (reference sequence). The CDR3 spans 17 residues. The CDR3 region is CASSIDQAGRPGYEQYF. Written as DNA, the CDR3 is TGTGCCAGTAGTATAGATCAGGCGGGACGGCCGGGCTACGAGCAGTACTTC.

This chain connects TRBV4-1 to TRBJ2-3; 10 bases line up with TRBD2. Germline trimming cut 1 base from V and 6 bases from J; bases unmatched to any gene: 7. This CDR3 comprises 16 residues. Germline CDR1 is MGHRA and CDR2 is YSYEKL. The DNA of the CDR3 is TGCGCCAGCAGCCAAGTCACTAGCGGGATCTTGGATACGCAGTATTTT. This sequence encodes CASSQVTSGILDTQYF.

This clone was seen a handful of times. The CDR3: CAATGTSGSEQYF. CDR3 sequence (DNA): TGTGCCGCAACCGGGACTAGCGGGAGTGAGCAGTACTTC. V usage is TRBV6-1 and J usage is TRBJ2-7; 14 bases match TRBD2. Germline trimming cut 11 bases from V and 7 bases from J; bases unmatched to any gene: 7. The CDR3 has 13 amino acids. In germline, CDR1 is MNHNS, CDR2 SASEGT.

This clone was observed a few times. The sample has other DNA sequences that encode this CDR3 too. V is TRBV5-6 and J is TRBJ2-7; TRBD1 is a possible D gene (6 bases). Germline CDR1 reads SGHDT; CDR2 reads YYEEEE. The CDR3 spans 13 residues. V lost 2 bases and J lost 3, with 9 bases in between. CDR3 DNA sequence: TGTGCCAGCAGCTTAGGACAGCACTACGAGCAGTACTTC. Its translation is CASSLGQHYEQYF.

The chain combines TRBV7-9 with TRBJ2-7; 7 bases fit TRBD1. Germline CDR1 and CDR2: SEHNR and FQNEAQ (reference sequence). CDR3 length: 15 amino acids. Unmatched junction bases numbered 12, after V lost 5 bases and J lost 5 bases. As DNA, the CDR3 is TGTGCCAGCAGCGACAGGACAGGCTCCAGGGACGAGCAGTACTTC. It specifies CASSDRTGSRDEQYF.

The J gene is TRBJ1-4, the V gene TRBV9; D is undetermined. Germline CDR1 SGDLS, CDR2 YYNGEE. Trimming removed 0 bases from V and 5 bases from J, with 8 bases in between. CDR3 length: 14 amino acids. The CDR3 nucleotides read TGTGCCAGCAGCGTAGGAGGAGGGAATGAAAAACTGTTTTTT. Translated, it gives CASSVGGGNEKLFF.

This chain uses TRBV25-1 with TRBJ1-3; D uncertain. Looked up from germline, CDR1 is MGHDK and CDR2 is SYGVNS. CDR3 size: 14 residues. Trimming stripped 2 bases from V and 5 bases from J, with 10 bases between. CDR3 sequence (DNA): TGTGCCAGCAGTGAACAGGCCGGACGAAACACCATATATTTT. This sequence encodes CASSEQAGRNTIYF.

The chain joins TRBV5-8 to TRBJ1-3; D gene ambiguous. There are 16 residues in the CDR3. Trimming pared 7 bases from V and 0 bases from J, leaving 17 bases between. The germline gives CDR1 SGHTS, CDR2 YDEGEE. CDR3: CASRRGLGYSGNTIYF. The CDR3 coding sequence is TGTGCCAGCCGACGTGGATTGGGATACTCTGGAAACACCATATATTTT.

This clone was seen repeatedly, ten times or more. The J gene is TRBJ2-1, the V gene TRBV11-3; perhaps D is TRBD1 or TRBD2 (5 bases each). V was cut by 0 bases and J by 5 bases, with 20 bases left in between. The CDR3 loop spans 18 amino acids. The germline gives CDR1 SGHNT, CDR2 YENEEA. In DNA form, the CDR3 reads TGTGCCAGCAGCTTAGAGTCCGGGACGTCGTTTGGCCACAATGAGCAGTTCTTC. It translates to CASSLESGTSFGHNEQFF. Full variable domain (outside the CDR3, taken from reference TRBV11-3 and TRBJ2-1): EAGVVQSPRYKIIEKKQPVAFWCNPISGHNTLYWYLQNLGQGPELLIRYENEEAVDDSQLPKDRFSAERLKGVDSTLKIQPAELGDSAVYLCASSLESGTSFGHNEQFFGPGTRLTVL.

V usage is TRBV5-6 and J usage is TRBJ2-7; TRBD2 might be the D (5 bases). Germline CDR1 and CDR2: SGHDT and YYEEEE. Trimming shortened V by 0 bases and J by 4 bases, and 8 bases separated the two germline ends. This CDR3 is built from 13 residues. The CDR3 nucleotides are TGTGCCAGCAGCTTGGTCGGGGTGTACGAGCAGTACTTC. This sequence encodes CASSLVGVYEQYF. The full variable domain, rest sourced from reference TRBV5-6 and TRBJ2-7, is DAGVTQSPTHLIKTRGQQVTLRCSPKSGHDTVSWYQQALGQGPQFIFQYYEEEERQRGNFPDRFSGHQFPNYSSELNVNALLLGDSALYLCASSLVGVYEQYFGPGTRLTVT.

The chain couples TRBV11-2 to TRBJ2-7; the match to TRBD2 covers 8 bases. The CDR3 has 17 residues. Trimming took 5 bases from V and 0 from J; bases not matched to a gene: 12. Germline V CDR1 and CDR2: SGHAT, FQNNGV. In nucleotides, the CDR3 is TGTGCCAGCAGCCCGGGGGATGGCGGGGGGAGCTCCTACGAGCAGTACTTC. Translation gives CASSPGDGGGSSYEQYF.

This chain's CDR3 is CASSSEGQAYSYEQYF. For the CDR3, the DNA is TGTGCCAGCAGCTCGGAGGGACAGGCGTATTCCTACGAGCAGTACTTC. The chain employs TRBV7-9 and TRBJ2-7; 8 nucleotides agree with TRBD1. Per germline, CDR1 SEHNR and CDR2 FQNEAQ (reference sequence). The CDR3 sequence is 16 residues long. Trimming at V came to 4 bases and at J to 1 base, leaving 9 bases not matched to a gene. Supplemented by reference TRBV7-9 and TRBJ2-7, the full variable domain reads DTGVSQNPRHKITKRGQNVTFRCDPISEHNRLYWYRQTLGQGPEFLTYFQNEAQLEKSRLLSDRFSAERPKGSFSTLEIQRTEQGDSAMYLCASSSEGQAYSYEQYFGPGTRLTVT.

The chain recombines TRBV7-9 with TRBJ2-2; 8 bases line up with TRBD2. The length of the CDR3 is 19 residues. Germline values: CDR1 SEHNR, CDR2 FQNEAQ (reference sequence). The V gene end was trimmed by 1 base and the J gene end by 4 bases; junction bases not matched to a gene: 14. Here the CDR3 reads CASSLELAVPMLGTGELFF. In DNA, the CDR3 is TGTGCCAGCAGCTTAGAACTAGCGGTTCCAATGTTGGGCACCGGGGAGCTGTTTTTT.

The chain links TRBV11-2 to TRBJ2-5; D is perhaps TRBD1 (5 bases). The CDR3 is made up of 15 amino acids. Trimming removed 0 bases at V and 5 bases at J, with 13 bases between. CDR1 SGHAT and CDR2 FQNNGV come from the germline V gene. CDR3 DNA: TGTGCCAGCAGCTTAGATCTCGGCAGGGTCGAGACCCAGTACTTC. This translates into CASSLDLGRVETQYF.

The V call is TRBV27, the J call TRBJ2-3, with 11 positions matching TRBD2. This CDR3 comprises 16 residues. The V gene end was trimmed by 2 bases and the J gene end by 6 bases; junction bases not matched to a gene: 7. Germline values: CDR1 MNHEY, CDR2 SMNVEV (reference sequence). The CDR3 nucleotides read TGTGCCAGCAGTTTAGGGCTAGCGGGGGGACCTGATACGCAGTATTTT. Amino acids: CASSLGLAGGPDTQYF.

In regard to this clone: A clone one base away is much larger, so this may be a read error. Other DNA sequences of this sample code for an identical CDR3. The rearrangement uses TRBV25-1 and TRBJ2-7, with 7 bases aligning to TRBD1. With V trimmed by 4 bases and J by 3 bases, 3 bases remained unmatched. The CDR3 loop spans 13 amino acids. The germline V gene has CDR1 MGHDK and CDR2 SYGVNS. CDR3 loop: CASSAGQLYEQYF. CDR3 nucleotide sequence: TGTGCCAGCAGTGCGGGACAGCTCTACGAGCAGTACTTC.

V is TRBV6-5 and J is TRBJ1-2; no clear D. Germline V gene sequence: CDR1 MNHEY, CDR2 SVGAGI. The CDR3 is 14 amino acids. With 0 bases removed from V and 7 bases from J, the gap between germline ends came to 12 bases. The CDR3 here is CASSYSGGPGGYTF. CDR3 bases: TGTGCCAGCAGTTACTCTGGAGGGCCGGGTGGCTACACCTTC.

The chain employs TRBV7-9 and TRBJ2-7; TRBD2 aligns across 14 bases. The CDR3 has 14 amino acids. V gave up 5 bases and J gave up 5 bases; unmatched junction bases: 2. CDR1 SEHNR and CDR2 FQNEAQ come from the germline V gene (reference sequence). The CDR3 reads CASSGTSGSNEQYF. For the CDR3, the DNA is TGTGCCAGCAGCGGGACTAGCGGGAGCAACGAGCAGTACTTC. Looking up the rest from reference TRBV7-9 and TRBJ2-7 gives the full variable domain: DTGVSQNPRHKITKRGQNVTFRCDPISEHNRLYWYRQTLGQGPEFLTYFQNEAQLEKSRLLSDRFSAERPKGSFSTLEIQRTEQGDSAMYLCASSGTSGSNEQYFGPGTRLTVT.

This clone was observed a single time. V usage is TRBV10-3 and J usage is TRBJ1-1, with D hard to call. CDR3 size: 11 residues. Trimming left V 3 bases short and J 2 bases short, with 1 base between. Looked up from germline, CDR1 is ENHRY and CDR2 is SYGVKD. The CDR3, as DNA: TGTGCCATCAGTGATAACACTGAAGCTTTCTTT. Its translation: CAISDNTEAFF.

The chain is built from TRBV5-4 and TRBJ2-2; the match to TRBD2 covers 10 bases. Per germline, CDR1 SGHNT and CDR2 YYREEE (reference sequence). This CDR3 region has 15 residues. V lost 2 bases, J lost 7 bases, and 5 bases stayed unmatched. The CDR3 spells CASSFSGLAVGELFF. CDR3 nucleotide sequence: TGTGCCAGCAGCTTCAGTGGACTAGCGGTCGGGGAGCTGTTTTTT.

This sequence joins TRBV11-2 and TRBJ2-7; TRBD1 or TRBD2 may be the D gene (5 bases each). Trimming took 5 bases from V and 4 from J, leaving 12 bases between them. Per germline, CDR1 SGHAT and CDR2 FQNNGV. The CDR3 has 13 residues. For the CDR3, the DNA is TGTGCCAGCAGCGACCGGGACCCATACGAGCAGTACTTC. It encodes CASSDRDPYEQYF.

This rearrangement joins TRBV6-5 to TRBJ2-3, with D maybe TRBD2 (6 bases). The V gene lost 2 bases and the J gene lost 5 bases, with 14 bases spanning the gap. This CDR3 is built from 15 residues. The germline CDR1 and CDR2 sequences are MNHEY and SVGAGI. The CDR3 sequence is CASSYGGLPRDTQYF. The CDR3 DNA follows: TGTGCCAGCAGTTACGGTGGACTACCCCGAGATACGCAGTATTTT.